Presented here are 27 T cell receptor beta chains from one specimen sequenced in a study of blood T cell repertoires in COVID-19. Sequenced by immunoSEQ multiplex PCR; TCRdb stores in-frame clones only, minus some. The data contain around 23,000 clones, around 79% of them singletons. Sequencing was done on a sample of peripheral blood. The source is a middle-aged man with COVID-19, enrolled during active disease.

This sequence joins TRBV28 and TRBJ2-2; 8 bases align to TRBD2. There are 16 residues in the CDR3. Trimming at V came to 7 bases and at J to 2 bases, leaving 9 bases not matched to a gene. Per the germline V gene, CDR1 is MDHEN and CDR2 is SYDVKM. The chain's CDR3 is CASTPGGTYNTGELFF. The CDR3 DNA sequence: TGTGCCAGCACTCCGGGAGGGACTTACAACACCGGGGAGCTGTTTTTT.

This clone was detected only a few times. This chain connects TRBV5-1 to TRBJ2-2; 14 bases match TRBD2. V was clipped by 4 bases and J by 7 bases; unmatched bases: 9. CDR3 size: 17 residues. Germline V gene data show CDR1 as SGHRS and CDR2 as YFSETQ. The chain's CDR3 is CASSPTSGGASGGELFF. CDR3 nucleotide sequence: TGCGCCAGCAGCCCGACTAGCGGGGGGGCCTCGGGCGGGGAGCTGTTTTTT.

The chain uses TRBV6-6 and TRBJ1-5; D might be TRBD1 (5 bases). CDR1 and CDR2 (germline): MNHNY, SVGAGI (reference sequence). V gave up 2 bases and J gave up 3 bases, with 14 bases separating them. The CDR3 has 16 amino acids. DNA of the CDR3: TGTGCCAGCAGTTACCCTCCGGGACTTACCAATCAGCCCCAGCATTTT. As protein: CASSYPPGLTNQPQHF.

The chain links TRBV5-1 to TRBJ2-1; D uncertain. Germline CDR1 reads SGHRS; CDR2 reads YFSETQ. V gave up 0 bases and J gave up 5 bases, with 6 bases separating them. There are 13 residues in the CDR3. The CDR3 reads CASSLGPNNEQFF. The DNA of the CDR3 is TGCGCCAGCAGCTTGGGGCCGAACAATGAGCAGTTCTTC.

V gene TRBV5-1 combines with J gene TRBJ1-5, with D unresolved. The V gene lost 5 bases and the J gene lost 0 bases, with 12 bases spanning the gap. The CDR3 sequence is 15 residues long. Looked up from germline, CDR1 is SGHRS and CDR2 is YFSETQ. The DNA for the CDR3 is TGCGCCAGCAGGGGCAGTTCTGATAGCAATCAGCCCCAGCATTTT. Its translation is CASRGSSDSNQPQHF. Full variable domain (remainder filled in from reference TRBV5-1 and TRBJ1-5): KAGVTQTPRYLIKTRGQQVTLSCSPISGHRSVSWYQQTPGQGLQFLFEYFSETQRNKGNFPGRFSGRQFSNSRSEMNVSTLELGDSALYLCASRGSSDSNQPQHFGDGTRLSIL.

The chain joins TRBV7-9 to TRBJ2-4; no firm D call. Trimming removed 8 bases from V and 2 bases from J, with 16 bases in between. The CDR3 has 15 amino acids. The germline V gene encodes CDR1 SEHNR and CDR2 FQNEAQ (reference sequence). The CDR3 nucleotides are TGTGCCAGCGGAGCCACGCGGATTACCAAAAACATTCAGTACTTC. Protein: CASGATRITKNIQYF.

V and J are TRBV11-2 and TRBJ2-7, with D hard to call. The CDR3 totals 14 residues. The V end was cut by 2 bases, the J end by 2 bases, with 10 bases between. Per germline, CDR1 SGHAT and CDR2 FQNNGV. DNA of the CDR3: TGTGCCAGCAGCTTATTCCCCCAGACCTACGAGCAGTACTTC. Its translation is CASSLFPQTYEQYF.

V and J are TRBV7-2 and TRBJ1-6; TRBD1 matches at 7 bases. Germline values: CDR1 SGHTA, CDR2 FQGNSA. This CDR3 has 16 amino acids. V was clipped by 5 bases and J by 0 bases; unmatched bases: 4. CDR3 residues: CASSEDRSSYNSPLHF. For the CDR3, the DNA is TGTGCCAGCAGCGAGGACAGGAGCTCCTATAATTCACCCCTCCACTTT.

This clone was picked up one time. The chain uses TRBV7-9 and TRBJ2-4; 7 bases fit TRBD1. The V gene's germline CDR1 is SEHNR and CDR2 FQNEAQ (reference sequence). This CDR3 is 13 amino acids long. Losses at the gene ends were 3 bases for V and 7 bases for J; bases not matched to a gene: 3. The CDR3 loop reads CASSFPTGNIQYF. The CDR3 DNA is TGTGCCAGCAGCTTTCCGACAGGGAACATTCAGTACTTC.

This chain links TRBV5-1 with TRBJ2-1; 7 nucleotides agree with TRBD2. The V gene end was trimmed by 0 bases and the J gene end by 2 bases; junction bases not matched to a gene: 5. The CDR3 extends over 16 amino acids. CDR1 is SGHRS and CDR2 is YFSETQ in the germline V gene. CDR3 region: CASSLGGAGPYNEQFF. The CDR3 DNA sequence: TGCGCCAGCAGCTTGGGGGGAGCGGGACCCTACAATGAGCAGTTCTTC.

Only one count was recorded for this clone. V and J are TRBV5-1 and TRBJ2-3, with unresolved D. The CDR3 loop spans 13 amino acids. V was trimmed by 1 base and J by 4 bases, leaving 7 bases between them. Germline V lookup: CDR1 SGHRS, CDR2 YFSETQ. The CDR3 bases are TGCGCCAGCAGCTTGAATAGTCCAGATACGCAGTATTTT. This gives the protein CASSLNSPDTQYF.

The CDR3, as DNA: TGTGCCAGCAGCGGGACATCAACTAATGAAAAACTGTTTTTT. Its translation: CASSGTSTNEKLFF. This sequence joins TRBV5-4 and TRBJ1-4; D possibly corresponds to TRBD1 (6 bases). Trimming removed 4 bases from V and 0 bases from J, with 7 bases in between. Germline V CDR1 and CDR2: SGHNT, YYREEE (reference sequence). CDR3 length: 14 amino acids.

The CDR3 nucleotides are TGTGCCAGCAGTTACGGGGACAGTCAAGAGACCCAGTACTTC. Translation gives CASSYGDSQETQYF. The chain recombines TRBV6-5 with TRBJ2-5; 7 nucleotides agree with TRBD1. The germline V gene has CDR1 MNHEY and CDR2 SVGAGI. The CDR3 runs to 14 residues. The trim removed 2 bases at V and 2 bases at J, leaving 2 bases unmatched.

J is TRBJ2-3 and V is TRBV3-1 (or the pseudogene TRBV3-2); 9 bases map to TRBD2. Losses at the gene ends were 3 bases for V and 4 bases for J; bases not matched to a gene: 5. Germline loops: CDR1 LGHDT, CDR2 YNNKEL (reference sequence). The CDR3 spans 15 residues. This CDR3 reads CASSHIAGVADTQYF. CDR3 nucleotides: TGTGCCAGCAGCCACATAGCGGGAGTGGCAGATACGCAGTATTTT.

The V call is TRBV11-3, the J call TRBJ2-1, with 11 bases that match TRBD1. The CDR3 sequence is 13 residues long. Germline V gene data show CDR1 as SGHNT and CDR2 as YENEEA. V shed 5 bases and J 10 bases; nucleotides not matched to a gene: 4. CDR3 in amino acids: CASSGQGATEQFF. For the CDR3, the DNA is TGTGCCAGCAGCGGACAGGGGGCGACGGAGCAGTTCTTC.

With regard to this clone: Other nucleotide sequences from this sample produce the same CDR3. The V gene is TRBV28, the J gene TRBJ2-2; TRBD2 aligns across 9 bases. The germline gives CDR1 MDHEN, CDR2 SYDVKM. The CDR3 is made up of 17 amino acids. Trimming at V came to 0 bases and at J to 6 bases, leaving 8 bases not matched to a gene. In DNA form, the CDR3 reads TGTGCCAGCAGTTTATGGGGACTCGCGGGGGGGCCCGGGGAGCTGTTTTTT. This gives the protein CASSLWGLAGGPGELFF.

The genes are TRBV5-1 and TRBJ1-4, with 8 bases fitting TRBD1. V lost 0 bases, J lost 8 bases, and 9 bases stayed unmatched. The germline V gene has CDR1 SGHRS and CDR2 YFSETQ. The CDR3 spans 16 residues. As DNA, the CDR3 is TGCGCCAGCAGCTTGGGGTATGGACAGGGAGAGGAAAAACTGTTTTTT. Amino acid sequence: CASSLGYGQGEEKLFF.

This clone was picked up one time. This sequence joins TRBV5-4 and TRBJ1-4; D perhaps matches TRBD1 (6 bases). V was clipped by 4 bases and J by 0 bases, with 10 bases between them. Germline V lookup: CDR1 SGHNT, CDR2 YYREEE (reference sequence). The CDR3 is 15 residues long. The CDR3 here is CASSRGQPTNEKLFF. The CDR3 bases are TGTGCCAGCAGCCGCGGACAGCCAACTAATGAAAAACTGTTTTTT.

This sequence joins TRBV11-2 and TRBJ2-3, with TRBD2 identical over 9 bases. This CDR3 has 16 amino acids. V was clipped by 2 bases and J by 0 bases; unmatched bases: 3. The germline gives CDR1 SGHAT, CDR2 FQNNGV. In nucleotides, the CDR3 is TGTGCCAGCAGCTTAAGGCGGGAGGGGAGCACAGATACGCAGTATTTT. It codes for CASSLRREGSTDTQYF.

The chain combines TRBV11-2 with TRBJ1-3; the D is unclear. The CDR3 extends over 14 amino acids. Germline-derived CDR1 and CDR2 are SGHAT and FQNNGV. V lost 3 bases, J lost 5 bases, and 11 bases lay in between. The CDR3 coding sequence is TGTGCCAGCAGCTTCGGGTGGAGAAGAAACACCATATATTTT. Translated, it gives CASSFGWRRNTIYF.

The rearrangement uses TRBV6-5 and TRBJ1-2; 11 positions agree with TRBD1. The CDR3 extends over 16 amino acids. V shed 0 bases and J 8 bases; nucleotides not matched to a gene: 8. Looked up from germline, CDR1 is MNHEY and CDR2 is SVGAGI. The CDR3 DNA is TGTGCCAGCAGTTACTCTAGGACAGGGGGCCTTCGGGGCTACACCTTC. Its translation is CASSYSRTGGLRGYTF.

This sequence joins TRBV19 and TRBJ1-5; D not resolved. In germline, CDR1 is LNHDA, CDR2 SQIVND (reference sequence). The CDR3 loop spans 14 amino acids. The V gene lost 2 bases and the J gene lost 7 bases, with 12 bases spanning the gap. DNA of the CDR3: TGTGCCAGTAGTATAATAATCCCTGGCCAGCCCCAGCATTTT. Translated: CASSIIIPGQPQHF.

The chain combines TRBV4-2 with TRBJ1-1; TRBD1 agrees at 9 bases. The CDR3 covers 19 residues. After removal of 5 bases from V and 0 bases from J, the junction contained 16 bases not matched to a gene. Germline CDR1 LGHNA, CDR2 YNFKEQ. The DNA of the CDR3 is TGTGCCAGCAGCTACATAGGGCCCGACAGGGGGAGCATGAACACTGAAGCTTTCTTT. Amino acids: CASSYIGPDRGSMNTEAFF.

This chain joins TRBV6-5 and TRBJ2-7; a possible D gene is TRBD2 (6 bases). CDR1 MNHEY and CDR2 SVGAGI come from the germline V gene. The CDR3 consists of 13 residues. The CDR3 loop is CAISTGGGYEQYF. Here the CDR3 DNA reads TGTGCGATCTCCACCGGGGGAGGCTACGAGCAGTACTTC.

The rearrangement joins TRBV7-3 to TRBJ2-1, with a weak D call TRBD2 (6 bases). Germline CDR1 and CDR2: SGHTA and FQGTGA. The CDR3 runs 16 residues. V was trimmed by 1 base and J by 5 bases, leaving 15 bases between them. The CDR3 bases are TGTGCCAGCAGCTTAATGGCGGGGACGCTGAACAATGAGCAGTTCTTC. Translation gives CASSLMAGTLNNEQFF.

This rearrangement joins TRBV27 to TRBJ2-7; a weak D match, TRBD1 (5 bases). Germline CDR1 reads MNHEY; CDR2 reads SMNVEV (reference sequence). V lost 2 bases, J lost 0 bases, and 11 bases lay in between. The CDR3 spans 15 residues. The CDR3 protein is CASSLGVTGSYEQYF. The CDR3 DNA sequence: TGTGCCAGCAGTTTAGGGGTTACAGGCTCCTACGAGCAGTACTTC.

The CDR3 here is CASSLFRAGLTDTQYF. The DNA of the CDR3 is TGTGCCAGCAGCTTATTTCGAGCGGGTCTCACAGATACGCAGTATTTT. The chain combines TRBV5-6 with TRBJ2-3; weak D call: TRBD2 (6 bases). The germline V and J ends were trimmed by 2 bases and 2 bases, with 15 bases remaining between them. There are 16 residues in the CDR3. CDR1 is SGHDT, CDR2 YYEEEE, per germline.